This T cell receptor beta chain stems from a study of blood T cell repertoires in COVID-19. Study background: Italy, Spain and the United States were the sources of the convalescent and acute COVID-19 samples. T cells, B-cell-depleted T cells, or PBMCs supplied cDNA or gDNA.

Germline V CDR1 and CDR2: MNHEY, SVGEGT. Trimming took off 2 bases at V and 2 bases at J, with 9 bases between the two ends. This CDR3 is built from 14 residues. Authors' processing steps: Reference gene primers were amplified, and this amplification served to estimate nucleated cell counts. Method: immunoSEQ multiplex PCR; TCRdb's copy keeps in-frame clones and lacks some. Clonal size and the V and J genes are those of that table, whereas D and trimming came from the DNA. The sample has roughly 70,000 clones; under 95% are singletons. The chain uses TRBV6-2 or TRBV6-3 and TRBJ1-1; a weak D match, TRBD1 (5 bases). Sequenced sample: peripheral blood. This sequence was found in a human donor in a cohort sampled during active COVID-19. As DNA, the CDR3 is TGTGCCAGCAGTTACGGGGGGGGTAACACTGAAGCTTTCTTT. It yields the protein CASSYGGGNTEAFF.